This T cell receptor (beta chain) was sequenced during a study of T cells in Graves' hyperthyroidism and ophthalmopathy. Researchers barred patients who had uncontrolled infection, other autoimmune disease, pregnancy or lactation. Diagnoses were made from clinical symptoms, serum measures (thyroxine and TRAb), thyroid ultrasound and orbital computed tomography. Fresh peripheral blood, about 9.6 ml, yielded the PBMCs. This clonotype was observed at least ten times. Its antigen is unknown. What was amplified from RNA transcripts were TCR beta CDR3 regions. Carried out on the TCR CDR3, a first-round RT-PCR used the HTBI primer set. Via MiXCR, TCRdb re-called the multiplex PCR reads, giving one row per CDR3 protein. The table shows more than 300,000 distinct CDR3 sequences, with more than 12% occurring only once. General observations from the study: Stable hyperthyroidism was told apart from ophthalmopathy by a model built on 13 V-J features.

Germline lookup yields CDR1 MNHEY and CDR2 SMNVEV (reference sequence). The junction had 10 bases not matched to a gene; V was cut back by 2 bases and J by 3 bases. This CDR3 has 18 amino acids. The sequenced material came from blood. The chain uses TRBV27 and TRBJ2-7; 13 bases agree with TRBD2. This receptor was identified in a woman in her 30s with Graves' ophthalmopathy. CDR3 coding DNA: TGTGCCAGCAGTTTACTCGGGACTAGCGGGGTGCGCTACTACGAGCAGTACTTC. This sequence encodes CASSLLGTSGVRYYEQYF.